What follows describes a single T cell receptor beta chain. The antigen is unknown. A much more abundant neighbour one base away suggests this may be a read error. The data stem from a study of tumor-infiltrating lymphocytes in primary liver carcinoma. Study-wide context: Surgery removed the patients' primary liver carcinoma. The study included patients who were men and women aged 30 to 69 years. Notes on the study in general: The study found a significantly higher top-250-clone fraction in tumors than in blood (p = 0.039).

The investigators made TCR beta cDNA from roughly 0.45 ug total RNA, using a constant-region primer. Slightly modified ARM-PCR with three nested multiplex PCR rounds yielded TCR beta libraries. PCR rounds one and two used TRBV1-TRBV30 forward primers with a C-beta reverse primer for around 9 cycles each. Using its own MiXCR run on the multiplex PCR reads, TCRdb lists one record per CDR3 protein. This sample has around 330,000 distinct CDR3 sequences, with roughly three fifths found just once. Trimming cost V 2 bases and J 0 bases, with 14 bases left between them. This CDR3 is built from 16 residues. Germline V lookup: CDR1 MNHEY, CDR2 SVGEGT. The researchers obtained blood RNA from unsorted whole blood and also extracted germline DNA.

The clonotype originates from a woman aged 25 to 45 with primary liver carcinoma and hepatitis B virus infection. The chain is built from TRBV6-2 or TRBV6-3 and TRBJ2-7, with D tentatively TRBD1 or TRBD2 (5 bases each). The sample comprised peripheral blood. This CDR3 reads CASSYGLPGPSYEQYF. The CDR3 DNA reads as TGTGCCAGCAGTTACGGTTTACCGGGACCCTCCTACGAGCAGTACTTC.